A selection of T cell receptor beta chains follows, all from one sample in a study of identical twins. MiXCR, run by TCRdb on the 5' RACE reads, gives a single entry per CDR3 protein. This repertoire shows some 500,000 distinct CDR3 sequences, about 13% found once; its top ten account for 0.8% to 1%. This same sample was also taken into another study, of yellow fever vaccine responses in identical twins.

Input material: CD4+ T cells sorted from blood. These receptors were obtained from a woman aged 18-30 years in good health. Both conserved end residues are part of each CDR3. The D gene is left open where the match is weak. The size of a clone is reported for some rows only, either as once, few or many, or as a class for expanded clones.

TRBJ2-1	NA	NA	TRBV3-1	CASSQDGGRHSTPSYNEQFF	TGTGCCAGCAGCCAAGATGGGGGCAGACACTCAACGCCCTCCTACAATGAGCAGTTCTTC
TRBJ1-2	NA	NA	TRBV6-5	CASSYNSDPNYGYTF	TGTGCCAGCAGTTACAACTCGGACCCTAACTATGGCTACACCTTC
TRBJ2-7	few	NA	TRBV12-3/TRBV12-4	CASRETELSYEQYF	TGTGCCAGCAGAGAAACAGAATTGTCCTACGAGCAGTACTTC
TRBJ2-2	NA	NA	TRBV24-1	CATSDFRRATGELFF	TGTGCCACCAGTGATTTCCGCAGGGCAACCGGGGAGCTGTTTTTT
TRBJ2-1	many	NA	TRBV6-1	CASSLDINTYNEQFF	TGTGCCAGCAGCCTCGACATAAACACCTACAATGAGCAGTTCTTC
TRBJ2-3	NA	NA	TRBV29-1	CSVVWGDTQYF	TGCAGCGTTGTGTGGGGAGATACGCAGTATTTT
TRBJ2-3	NA	TRBD2	TRBV28	CASPPAGSTDTQYF	TGTGCCAGCCCTCCAGCGGGATCCACAGATACGCAGTATTTT
TRBJ2-3	NA	NA	TRBV2	CASGGGNTQYF	TGTGCCAGCGGTGGGGGAAATACGCAGTATTTT
TRBJ2-5	NA	NA	TRBV10-1	CASSEGRVKEETQYF	TGCGCCAGCAGTGAAGGCAGGGTAAAGGAAGAGACCCAGTACTTC
TRBJ2-1	NA	NA	TRBV7-2	CASSLAWGRLDSFNEQFF	TGTGCCAGCAGCTTAGCTTGGGGGCGGCTGGACTCCTTCAATGAGCAGTTCTTC
TRBJ2-5	many	TRBD1	TRBV12-3/TRBV12-4	CASNPDRGLRGTQYF	TGTGCCAGCAACCCGGACAGGGGTCTTCGGGGGACCCAGTACTTC
TRBJ2-4	NA	NA	TRBV10-2	CASSEADVPAKNIQYF	TGCGCCAGCAGTGAGGCCGACGTCCCGGCCAAAAACATTCAGTACTTC
TRBJ2-7	many	TRBD2	TRBV4-3	CASSRQTAGDPFYEQYF	TGCGCCAGCAGCCGACAAACGGCGGGAGACCCCTTCTACGAGCAGTACTTC
TRBJ2-7	NA	TRBD2	TRBV10-2	CASRVGSGSSYEQYF	TGCGCCAGCAGGGTTGGTAGCGGGAGTTCCTACGAGCAGTACTTC